This TCR beta chain was sequenced during a study of T-cell reconstitution after alpha-beta-depleted transplantation in children. Unique molecular identifiers were incorporated when the TCRbeta library was constructed. TCRdb fed the PCR reads into MiXCR, producing one record per CDR3 protein. This sample has about 980,000 distinct CDR3 sequences, with about 29% found just once. Study outcomes and limitations: Where alpha-beta T cells came from about two months after transplant was reportedly several hundred expanded graft clones.

As regards this clonotype: The antigen is not known.

The CDR3 spans 12 residues. Germline V gene lookup returns CDR1 DFQATT and CDR2 SNEGSKA (reference sequence). V lost 6 bases to trimming and J lost 5 bases, with 13 bases between them. This clonotype originated in a boy under three years old who had a stem cell transplant for SCID, so the T cells may come from the graft donor. V usage is TRBV20-1 and J usage is TRBJ2-5, with D possibly called TRBD1 or TRBD2 (5 bases each). The source material was PBMCs, mostly from graft donor cells, sampled 360 days after TCRalphabeta/CD19-depleted stem cell transplant. CDR3 region: CSAGTELETQYF. The CDR3 bases are TGCAGTGCAGGGACCGAGCTGGAGACCCAGTACTTC.